This T cell receptor beta chain was sequenced in a study of T-cell memory formation after mild COVID-19. Study as a whole: Among the donors, TCR clusters were largely specific to each donor.

One entry per CDR3 protein, called by TCRdb with MiXCR from the 5' RACE reads. The table lists just over 60,000 distinct CDR3 sequences, less than 9.5% of them singletons. The CDR3 is 16 residues long. The chain recombines TRBV21-1 with TRBJ2-7; TRBD1, the table's D call, was not compared with the DNA. TRBV21-1 has pseudogene status. This TCR came from a man aged 18-30 years who had mild COVID-19 (a few samples of this study predate the infection). Cell type and time point are not known. Material: PBMCs or a T cell subset sorted from them (not recorded which). This chain's CDR3 is CASSKGPGQGWYEQYV. CDR3 in DNA: TGTGCCAGCAGCAAAGGTCCGGGACAGGGGTGGTACGAGCAGTACGTC.